This TCR beta chain was documented in a study of T cell changes during pregnancy in multiple sclerosis. V lost 3 bases and J 7 bases, leaving 14 bases between the germline ends. The CDR3 totals 15 residues. Germline CDR1 is SGHRS and CDR2 is YFSETQ. Here immunoSEQ multiplex PCR was the method, and the copy in TCRdb shows in-frame clones only, minus some. Altogether around 100,000 clones are present, around nine tenths being singletons, with the ten largest covering under 1.5%. The chain recombines TRBV5-1 with TRBJ1-6; possible D gene TRBD1, 6 bases. Sequenced material: peripheral blood, taken in the second trimester of pregnancy. The sequence was collected from a female donor with multiple sclerosis, enrolled in a pregnancy study. DNA of the CDR3: TGCGCCAGCAGCTCCGAGGGGGGGGGCAATTCACCCCTCCACTTT. Amino acids: CASSSEGGGNSPLHF.